A single sample gave rise to the 11 T cell receptor beta chains below, sequenced in a study of blood T cell repertoires in COVID-19. The assay was immunoSEQ multiplex PCR, and TCRdb's table has in-frame clones only and misses some. The sample lists 250,000 to 400,000 clones, approximately 90% occurring once. What was sequenced was peripheral blood. All receptors come from a woman in her 30s with COVID-19, enrolled during active disease.

This rearrangement joins TRBV5-6 to TRBJ2-5, with no clear D. Trimming shortened V by 4 bases and J by 7 bases, and 11 bases separated the two germline ends. From germline, CDR1 is SGHDT and CDR2 YYEEEE. The CDR3 runs 12 residues. CDR3 region: CASSNYPGTQYF. The CDR3 DNA reads TGTGCCAGCAGCAATTACCCGGGGACCCAGTACTTC. Supplemented by reference TRBV5-6 and TRBJ2-5, the full variable domain reads DAGVTQSPTHLIKTRGQQVTLRCSPKSGHDTVSWYQQALGQGPQFIFQYYEEEERQRGNFPDRFSGHQFPNYSSELNVNALLLGDSALYLCASSNYPGTQYFGPGTRLLVL.

V is TRBV2 and J is TRBJ1-4, with D possibly TRBD1 on 5 matching bases. V dropped 6 bases and J dropped 7 bases, with 9 bases sitting between them. This CDR3 is 12 amino acids long. Germline values: CDR1 SNHLY, CDR2 FYNNEI. The CDR3 region has the DNA TGTGCCAGCAGAGGGGATTTTGAAAAACTGTTTTTT. This translates into CASRGDFEKLFF.

This chain links TRBV19 with TRBJ2-2, with no clear D. The V gene lost 1 base and the J gene lost 6 bases, with 6 bases spanning the gap. The CDR3 is made up of 13 amino acids. Looked up from germline, CDR1 is LNHDA and CDR2 is SQIVND (reference sequence). The CDR3 bases are TGTGCCAGTAGTATAGCGGGTTCCGGGGAGCTGTTTTTT. Its protein product is CASSIAGSGELFF.

The rearrangement uses TRBV19 and TRBJ1-3; tentatively, D is TRBD1 (5 bases). The V and J ends lost 5 bases and 3 bases respectively, with 14 bases between them. This CDR3 spans 15 amino acids. Looked up from germline, CDR1 is LNHDA and CDR2 is SQIVND (reference sequence). The CDR3 region has the DNA TGTGCCAGTAGTTCAACCGGAGGGGTTGGAAACACCATATATTTT. This codes for CASSSTGGVGNTIYF.

The chain combines TRBV19 with TRBJ1-2, with D perhaps TRBD1 (6 bases). Germline lookup yields CDR1 LNHDA and CDR2 SQIVND (reference sequence). V gave up 0 bases and J gave up 0 bases, with 14 bases separating them. CDR3 size: 17 residues. The DNA for the CDR3 is TGTGCCAGTAGTATAGATCTACGGGACACCGCTAACTATGGCTACACCTTC. Translating gives CASSIDLRDTANYGYTF.

The chain is built from TRBV16 and TRBJ1-5; TRBD1 is a possible D gene (6 bases). The length of the CDR3 is 13 residues. Deletions cut 5 bases from V and 4 bases from J, with 9 bases between. CDR1 and CDR2 from the germline V gene are KGHSY and FQNENV. The CDR3 reads CASSYQGNQPQHF. The CDR3 bases are TGTGCCAGCAGCTACCAGGGGAATCAGCCCCAGCATTTT.

V is TRBV18 and J is TRBJ2-2; TRBD2 is a possible D gene (5 bases). Trimming stripped 2 bases from V and 4 bases from J, with 11 bases between. Germline V CDR1 and CDR2: KGHSH, LQKENI. This CDR3 is 15 amino acids long. CDR3 region: CASSPWESGTGELFF. As DNA, the CDR3 is TGTGCCAGCTCACCATGGGAGTCGGGCACCGGGGAGCTGTTTTTT.

In nucleotides, the CDR3 is TGTGCCAGCAGCCACACTAGCGGGGGTAGACAGACCCAGTACTTC. The encoded protein is CASSHTSGGRQTQYF. The chain has TRBV11-3 and TRBJ2-5; the match to TRBD2 covers 11 bases. After removal of 5 bases from V and 6 bases from J, the junction contained 8 bases not matched to a gene. Germline V gene data show CDR1 as SGHNT and CDR2 as YENEEA. This CDR3 has 15 residues.

This clone was recorded a few times. The chain couples TRBV15 to TRBJ2-3, with 9 bases lining up with TRBD2. This CDR3 has 15 residues. With V trimmed by 3 bases and J by 1 base, 2 bases remained unmatched. CDR1 is LNHNV and CDR2 is YYDKDF in the germline V gene (reference sequence). DNA for the CDR3: TGTGCCACCAGCAGGACTAGCGGAGGCACAGATACGCAGTATTTT. It is translated as CATSRTSGGTDTQYF.

V is TRBV29-1 and J is TRBJ2-7, with D tentatively TRBD1 (6 bases). This CDR3 contains 12 residues. CDR1 is SQVTM, CDR2 ANQGSEA, per germline. V gave up 4 bases and J gave up 4 bases, with 11 bases separating them. The CDR3 sequence: CSVVARGYEQYF. The CDR3 nucleotides are TGCAGCGTTGTGGCCAGGGGATACGAGCAGTACTTC.

The chain has TRBV7-3 and TRBJ2-5; 8 bases are shared with TRBD1. Germline V gene sequence: CDR1 SGHTA, CDR2 FQGTGA. V shed 4 bases and J 5 bases; nucleotides not matched to a gene: 3. This CDR3 comprises 13 residues. Here the CDR3 DNA reads TGTGCCAGCAGCTCAGGGGGCGAGGAGACCCAGTACTTC. Translated: CASSSGGEETQYF.